This record looks at one T cell receptor (beta chain) sequence and its context. The antigen it binds to is not known. One base away there is no much larger clone; base qualities are not given. Libraries were prepared through the immunoSEQ multiplex PCR assay. The multiplex PCR relied on a mix of 60 forward primers for TCR Vbeta segments and 13 reverse primers for TCR Jbeta segments. The CDR3 region of rearranged TCR beta genes was amplified from genomic DNA by a multiplex PCR assay. On the Illumina HiSeq System, the amplified TCR beta libraries were sequenced as 87-base-pair reads. The source study handled its data this way. A later analysis counted around 72 million unique TCR beta chains across the approximately 700 repertoires, and roughly 11 million of these chains were shared by at least two donors. Raw reads were error-corrected and collapsed into unique sequences with a nearest-neighbor algorithm that merged closely related sequences to remove PCR and sequencing errors. Alignment of CDR3 sequences to IMGT reference sequences was used to assign V, D and J gene segments. For a sequence to be retained, a match of at least six nucleotides to both a V gene segment and a J gene segment was required. Rearrangements were classified as productive when the CDR3 lacked stop codons and remained in frame with V and J, and all other rearrangements were classified as non-productive. CDR3 was defined by IMGT convention, running from the second conserved V-encoded cysteine to the conserved J-encoded phenylalanine. In an earlier analysis of 550 to 650 of the donors, sequences lacking an unambiguous match to a single V gene segment were excluded. An earlier analysis of approximately 590 of the donors called V segments functional above 56.7% productive rearrangements and segregating when the between-donor standard deviation exceeded 5%. A statistical classification framework was developed to diagnose cytomegalovirus status using the catalog of TCR beta chain sequences. In a later analysis, V and J genes were assigned by comparing TCR nucleotide sequences against IMGT/GENE-DB human TR gene sequences. The TCRdist pipeline was used in a later analysis to assign CDR3 sequences and most-parsimonious VDJ recombination scenarios. In a later analysis, every TCR beta chain was defined by the combination of its CDR3 amino acid sequence and its V-gene family, and reads without a unique V-gene family were dropped. A later analysis removed 600 or so highly shared, low-generation-probability nucleotide sequences to deal with suspected cross-contamination and a sequencing artifact. In a later analysis, a clonal expansion index for each public chain was calculated from normalized within-repertoire ranks of inferred template counts. In a later analysis, generation probabilities were computed with a VDJ recombination model fitted to out-of-frame rearrangements, and the resulting probabilities were checked against IGoR. In a later analysis, hypergeometric tests were used to score TCR-TCR, TCR-HLA and TCR-CMV co-occurrence, with a repertoire-size bias correction applied to TCR pairs. To estimate false discovery rates, a later analysis permuted the HLA or CMV assignments 20 times. A later analysis grouped co-occurring TCRs with DBSCAN, adding TCRdist sequence similarity when clustering within HLA-allele-positive subsets. Repertoires with fewer than 30,000 or more than 120,000 public chains, plus five repertoires with anomalous nucleotide sharing, were excluded from co-occurrence clustering. As stored in TCRdb, this immuneACCESS dataset retains in-frame rearrangements with V and J assigned. A fraction of the clones does not appear; measured against another copy, unresolved V genes explain less than half of the discrepancy, and the remainder lacks a known reason. V, J and clone size are taken as reported in that table, and D and trimming were inferred from the DNA itself. This sample comprises some 160,000 clones, just under 80% of them detected only once. The top ten constitute 7% of the sample.

This sample was included in a study of cytomegalovirus exposure and HLA in healthy donors (dated by TCRdb to 2015 to 2018). Background on the whole study: An earlier analysis of approximately 550 of the donors reported approximately 270 Gb of sequence data and roughly 110 million unique TCR beta sequences from some 180 million T cells. An early release that covered several hundred HLA-typed donors contained around 300 gigabases of sequencing data and 70 million to 100 million unique TCR sequences. Among the roughly 400 genotyped donors, about 83% belonged to the genetic ancestry cluster associated with self-reported Caucasian donors. The study was designed to test whether signatures of past pathogen exposure could be identified by cataloging public T cell receptors. The study profiled the T cell repertoires of hundreds of subjects by immunosequencing and related them to cytomegalovirus serostatus. A separate validation cohort of roughly 110 different subjects was used in addition to the approximately 640-subject first cohort. High-throughput TCR immunosequencing, statistical association of individual TCRs with disease status, and machine learning were combined to predict cytomegalovirus infection status. In a later analysis, previously published TCR beta repertoires from roughly 710 donors were re-analyzed and high-resolution HLA genotyping was added so that TCR occurrence patterns could be studied. The later analysis used no new phenotypic data to find candidate immune exposures, relying instead on TCR beta sequences and their occurrence across donors. An earlier analysis of 587 of the donors used high-throughput TCR beta sequencing to judge whether each TCR beta V gene segment behaved as functional or pseudogenic. Alongside the repertoire data, information on donor age, sex, ethnicity and CMV serostatus was compiled. A later genetic analysis used genome-wide SNP genotypes for about 65% of the 666 donors, treating that subset as a discovery cohort. All discovery cohort repertoires had been generated on a single sequencing platform. HLA typing covered class I and class II loci at four-digit resolution. The number of typed donors differed by locus: about 620-640 for A, B, C, DRB1 and DQB1; approximately 520 for DQA1; 600 to 610 for DPA1; and some 450 for DPB1. About 5 DR-DQ haplotypes were handled as single units for association and clustering, since linkage in the cohort was strong. Among 300 to 500 genotyped donors of the cohort, an average of around 250,000 unique TCR beta nucleotide sequences was sequenced per donor, of which about 19% were non-productive.

The study at large found these results: The authors suggested that the approach could potentially be extended to other disease states and immunological phenotypes. This cohort had only TCR beta chains sequenced, and the lack of alpha or paired-chain data limited which features could be detected. Some 15 rarely observed V segments, including chromosome 9 orphons, were excluded from the earlier analysis of some 590 of the donors because counts were too low. An association between a missense DCLRE1C variant and V-gene and J-gene trimming of TCR beta chains was found in a later genetic analysis and replicated in an independent cohort. A total of some 180 TCR beta chains were listed by the study as associated with cytomegalovirus. In an earlier analysis of some 500 of the donors, most TCR beta V segments were observed in productive rearrangements about 90% or about 30% of the time, broadly matching IMGT annotations. A later genetic analysis reported fewer N-insertions in productive TCRs among donors in an Asian-associated ancestry cluster than the roughly 650-donor mean. According to a later analysis, TCR association rates differed among HLA loci, with DRB1 alleles showing the most associated TCRs and HLA-C alleles showing the fewest. HLA typing was unavailable for some donors at each locus, so association tests used only the typed subset. A cluster of highly shared sequence variants was judged likely to be a technical artifact of the sequencing pipeline. The presence/absence analyses assumed that sequencing depth was roughly uniform across donors, and that assumption may not be true. Some IMGT-functional V segments, including TRBV6-2 and TRBV6-3, could not be told apart with the 87-base-pair reads, so those segments were excluded. A further reported finding was that TCR beta sequences accurately predicted the HLA-A and HLA-B alleles for most subjects in the first cohort. Three of the identified cytomegalovirus-associated TCR beta chains were confirmed in vitro to be specific for cytomegalovirus antigens. CMV serostatus was the only immune exposure information available for the cohort. Most TCR sequences were seen in very few donors, while some public TCRs were found in many individuals. Cytomegalovirus status was reported to be diagnosed by the classifier with high specificity and sensitivity in both the original and validation cohorts. When HLA alleles, especially DR and DQ, strongly co-occurred, TCR associations were difficult to assign to individual alleles. In a later analysis, HLA-associated TCR beta chains showed more clonal expansion and lower generation probabilities than non-associated chains that were equally common. Most CMV-associated TCR beta chains appeared to be HLA-restricted in a later analysis, and the HLA associations seemed to be driven largely by CMV exposure. Specific HLA alleles were associated with 15,000 to 20,000 TCR beta sequences at a false discovery rate of 0.05 in a later analysis. According to a later analysis, parvovirus B19, influenza, CMV and Epstein-Barr virus appeared linked to several top co-occurrence clusters. Correlated functional status among segregating V segments might reflect linkage disequilibrium, but an unknown experimental factor could not be ruled out.

The cysteine opens and the phenylalanine closes a CDR3 of 12 amino acids. Of the read, only the CDR3 DNA is kept; its 36 bases are in frame from base 1. CDR1 is given as SGHRS and CDR2 as YFSETQ, both from the germline V gene. V was cut back by 4 bases and J by 6 bases, leaving a gap of 11 bases between them. The cohort comprised 710 or so healthy bone marrow donors. Cohort members were all nominally healthy when sampled, although unrecorded immune exposures were likely present. The donor was CMV seropositive and was included in the group of about 290 seropositive cohort members. A peripheral blood sample was provided by each donor, and peripheral blood mononuclear cells were used for TCR beta sequencing. The Qiagen DNeasy Blood Extraction Kit was used to extract genomic DNA from the blood cell samples.

The receptor was derived from a woman aged 40-49 years in good health and CMV-seropositive. Sequencing input: PBMCs. The chain uses TRBV5-1 and TRBJ2-7; the D gene cannot be resolved reliably. Read as DNA, the sequence is TGCGCCAGCAGCCGGGTCCTAGGCGAGCAGTACTTC. Protein translation: CASSRVLGEQYF.